This T cell receptor beta chain was sequenced during a study of T cell responses to AZD1222 COVID-19 vaccine. Study results and limitations: None of the repertoires were sampled until the peak T cell response had passed. Among the donors, most were white British and more were female, and clonal diversity was possibly underestimated.

V was pared by 2 bases and J by 5 bases, with 7 bases between. Germline loops: CDR1 SNHLY, CDR2 FYNNEI. The CDR3 runs 13 residues. About this clone itself: The antigen is unknown.

Profiling relied on immunoSEQ multiplex PCR, and the TCRdb table lists in-frame clones only, not all of them. Of 160,000 or so clones in the sample, 80% to 90% were seen once. The clonotype was recovered from an adult who had recovered from COVID-19. The sample in question was peripheral blood, obtained after recovery from COVID-19. The chain carries TRBV2 and TRBJ1-3; D unclear. This chain's CDR3 is CASSERVRNTIYF. The CDR3 nucleotides are TGTGCCAGCAGTGAAAGGGTCAGAAACACCATATATTTT. Variable domain in full (rest from reference TRBV2 and TRBJ1-3): EPEVTQTPSHQVTQMGQEVILRCVPISNHLYFYWYRQILGQKVEFLVSFYNNEISEKSEIFDDQFSVERPDGSNFTLKIRSTKLEDSAMYFCASSERVRNTIYFGEGSWLTVV.